The clone carrying this T cell receptor beta chain was found many times. V gave up 5 bases and J gave up 2 bases, with 15 bases separating them. CDR3 length: 16 amino acids. Germline V lookup: CDR1 KGHSH, CDR2 LQKENI. The TCRbeta library incorporated unique molecular identifiers. TCRdb re-analysed the PCR reads in MiXCR, keeping a single row per CDR3 protein. The sample yields more than 150,000 distinct CDR3 sequences, roughly 7.5% seen once. This specimen comes from a study of T-cell reconstitution after alpha-beta-depleted transplantation in children. This sequence was found in a human donor who donated a stem cell graft to a child with Wiskott-Aldrich syndrome. The chain carries TRBV18 and TRBJ2-2; unclear D gene. The specimen comprised PBMCs from the stem cell graft donor, sampled from the stem cell graft. The CDR3 bases are TGTGCCAGCTCATCCACAGCACACCACAACACCGGGGAGCTGTTTTTT. Protein product: CASSSTAHHNTGELFF.